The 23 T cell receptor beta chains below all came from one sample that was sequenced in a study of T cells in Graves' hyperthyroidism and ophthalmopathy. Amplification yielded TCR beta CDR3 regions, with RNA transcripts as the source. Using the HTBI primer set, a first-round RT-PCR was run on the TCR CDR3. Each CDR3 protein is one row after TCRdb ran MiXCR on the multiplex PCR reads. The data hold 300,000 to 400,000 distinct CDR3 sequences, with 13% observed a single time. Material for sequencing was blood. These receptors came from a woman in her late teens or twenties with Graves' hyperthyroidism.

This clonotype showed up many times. The CDR3 region has the DNA TGTGCCACCAGTGATTTGCCCATAGCGGGGGGCACAGATACGCAGTATTTT. Amino acids: CATSDLPIAGGTDTQYF. This chain connects TRBV24-1 to TRBJ2-3, with TRBD2 matching 9 bases. V was pared by 0 bases and J by 1 base, with 4 bases of the junction left unmatched. Germline CDR1 KGHDR, CDR2 SFDVKD. The CDR3 is made up of 17 amino acids.

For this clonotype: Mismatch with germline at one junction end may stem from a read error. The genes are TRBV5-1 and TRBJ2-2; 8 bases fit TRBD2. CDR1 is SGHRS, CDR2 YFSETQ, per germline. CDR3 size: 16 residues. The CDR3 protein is CASSLYPPLAGGELFF. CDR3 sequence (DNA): TGTGCCAGCAGCTTGTACCCCCCGCTAGCGGGCGGGGAGCTGTTTTTT.

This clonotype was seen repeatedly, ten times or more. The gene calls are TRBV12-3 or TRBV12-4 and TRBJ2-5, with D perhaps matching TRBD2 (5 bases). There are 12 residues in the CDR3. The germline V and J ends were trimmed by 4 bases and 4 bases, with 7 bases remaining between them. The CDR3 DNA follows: TGTGCCAGCAGTTACCTAGCAGAGACCCAGTACTTC. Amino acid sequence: CASSYLAETQYF.

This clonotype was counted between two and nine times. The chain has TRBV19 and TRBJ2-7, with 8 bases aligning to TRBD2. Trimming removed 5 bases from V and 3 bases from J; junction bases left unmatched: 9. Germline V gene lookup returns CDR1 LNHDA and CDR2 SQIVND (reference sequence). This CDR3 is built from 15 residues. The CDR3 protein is CASSRGGSDYYEQYF. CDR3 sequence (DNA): TGTGCCAGTAGTCGGGGGGGGTCAGACTACTACGAGCAGTACTTC.

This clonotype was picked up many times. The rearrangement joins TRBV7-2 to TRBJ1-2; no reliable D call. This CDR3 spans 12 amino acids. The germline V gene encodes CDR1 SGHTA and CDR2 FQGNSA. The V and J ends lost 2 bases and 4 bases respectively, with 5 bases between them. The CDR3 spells CASSLLSYGYTF. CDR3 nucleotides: TGTGCCAGCAGCTTACTAAGCTATGGCTACACCTTC.

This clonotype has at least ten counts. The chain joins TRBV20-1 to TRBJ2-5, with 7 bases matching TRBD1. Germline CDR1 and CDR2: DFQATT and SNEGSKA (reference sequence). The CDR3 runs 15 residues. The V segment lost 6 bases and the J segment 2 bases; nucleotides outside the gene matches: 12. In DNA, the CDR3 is TGCAGTGCCCCTGGACAGGCGAAGGTTCAAGAGACCCAGTACTTC. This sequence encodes CSAPGQAKVQETQYF.

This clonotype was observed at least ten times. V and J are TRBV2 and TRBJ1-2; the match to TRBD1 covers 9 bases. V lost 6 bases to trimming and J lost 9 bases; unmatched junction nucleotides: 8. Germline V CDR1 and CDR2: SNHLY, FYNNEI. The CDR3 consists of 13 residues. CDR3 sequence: CASRAGQGSSYTF. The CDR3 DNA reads TGTGCCAGCAGAGCGGGACAGGGATCGAGCTACACCTTC.

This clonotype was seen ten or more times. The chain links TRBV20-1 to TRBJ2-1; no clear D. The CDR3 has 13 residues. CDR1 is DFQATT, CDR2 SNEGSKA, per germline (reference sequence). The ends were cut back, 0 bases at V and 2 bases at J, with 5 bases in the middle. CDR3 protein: CSARDPAYNEQFF. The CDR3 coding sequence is TGCAGTGCTAGAGATCCGGCCTACAATGAGCAGTTCTTC.

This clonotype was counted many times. The chain's CDR3 is CASKGSLRGDTQYF. The DNA of the CDR3 is TGTGCCAGCAAAGGATCCCTCCGGGGGGATACGCAGTATTTT. V and J are TRBV27 and TRBJ2-3, with D perhaps TRBD2 (6 bases). From germline, CDR1 is MNHEY and CDR2 SMNVEV (reference sequence). There are 14 residues in the CDR3. The V gene lost 7 bases and the J gene lost 6 bases, with 17 bases spanning the gap.

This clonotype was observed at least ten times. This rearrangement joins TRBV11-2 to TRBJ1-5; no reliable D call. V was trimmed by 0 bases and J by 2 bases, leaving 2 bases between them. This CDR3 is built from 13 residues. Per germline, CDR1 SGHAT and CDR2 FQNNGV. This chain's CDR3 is CASSLDRNQPQHF. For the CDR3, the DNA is TGTGCCAGCAGCTTAGACCGCAATCAGCCCCAGCATTTT.

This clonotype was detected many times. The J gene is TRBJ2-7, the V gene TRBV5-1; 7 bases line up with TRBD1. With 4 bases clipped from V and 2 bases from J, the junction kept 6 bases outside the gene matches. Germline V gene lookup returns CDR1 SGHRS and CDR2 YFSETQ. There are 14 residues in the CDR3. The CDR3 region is CASSPDRYPYEQYF. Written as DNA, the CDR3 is TGCGCCAGCAGCCCGGACAGGTATCCCTACGAGCAGTACTTC.

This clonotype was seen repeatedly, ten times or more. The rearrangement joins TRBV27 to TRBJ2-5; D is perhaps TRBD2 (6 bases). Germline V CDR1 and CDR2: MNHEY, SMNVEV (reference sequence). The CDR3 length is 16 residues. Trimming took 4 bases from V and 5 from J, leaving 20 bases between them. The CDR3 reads CASSSYLRERGETQYF. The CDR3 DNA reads TGTGCCAGCAGTTCTTATTTGCGGGAACGCGGCGAGACCCAGTACTTC.

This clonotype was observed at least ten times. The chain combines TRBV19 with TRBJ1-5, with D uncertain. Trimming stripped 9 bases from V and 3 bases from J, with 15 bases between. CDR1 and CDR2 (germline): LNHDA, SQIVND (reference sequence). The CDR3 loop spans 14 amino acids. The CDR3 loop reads CASRVAELNQPQHF. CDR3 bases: TGTGCCAGCCGAGTGGCAGAGCTCAATCAGCCCCAGCATTTT. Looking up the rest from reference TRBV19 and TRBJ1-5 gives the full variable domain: DGGITQSPKYLFRKEGQNVTLSCEQNLNHDAMYWYRQDPGQGLRLIYYSQIVNDFQKGDIAEGYSVSREKKESFPLTVTSAQKNPTAFYLCASRVAELNQPQHFGDGTRLSIL.

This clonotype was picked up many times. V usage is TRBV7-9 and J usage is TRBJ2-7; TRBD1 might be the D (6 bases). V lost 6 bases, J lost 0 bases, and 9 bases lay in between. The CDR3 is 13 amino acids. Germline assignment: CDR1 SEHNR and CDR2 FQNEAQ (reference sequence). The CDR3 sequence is CASSWDTSYEQYF. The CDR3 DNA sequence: TGTGCCAGCAGTTGGGACACCTCCTACGAGCAGTACTTC.

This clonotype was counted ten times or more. The CDR3 spells CASSTGGTGRPYEQYF. As DNA, the CDR3 is TGTGCCAGCAGTACGGGGGGGACAGGGAGGCCCTACGAGCAGTACTTC. The chain recombines TRBV27 with TRBJ2-7; a weak D match, TRBD1 (9 bases). This CDR3 has 16 amino acids. The V gene's germline CDR1 is MNHEY and CDR2 SMNVEV (reference sequence). V was pared by 5 bases and J by 2 bases, with 19 bases between.

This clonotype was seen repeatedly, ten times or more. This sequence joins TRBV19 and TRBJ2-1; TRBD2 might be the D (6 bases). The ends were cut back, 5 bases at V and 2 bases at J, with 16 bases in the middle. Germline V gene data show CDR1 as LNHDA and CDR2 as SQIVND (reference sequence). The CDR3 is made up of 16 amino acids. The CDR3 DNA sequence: TGTGCCAGTAGTGAGTCTCTAGCGATTGCCTACAATGAGCAGTTCTTC. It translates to CASSESLAIAYNEQFF.

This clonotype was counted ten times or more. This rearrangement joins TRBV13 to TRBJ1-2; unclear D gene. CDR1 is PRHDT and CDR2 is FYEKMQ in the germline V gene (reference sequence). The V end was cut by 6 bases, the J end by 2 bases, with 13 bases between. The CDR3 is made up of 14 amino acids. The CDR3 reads CASRVRGQNYGYTF. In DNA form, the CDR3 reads TGTGCCAGCAGGGTCCGTGGTCAGAACTATGGCTACACCTTC.

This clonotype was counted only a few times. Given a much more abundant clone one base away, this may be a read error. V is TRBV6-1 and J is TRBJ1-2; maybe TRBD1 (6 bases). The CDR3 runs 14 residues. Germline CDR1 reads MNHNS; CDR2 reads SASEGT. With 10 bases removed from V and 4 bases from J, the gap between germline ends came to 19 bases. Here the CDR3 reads CATTLSRTAYGYTF. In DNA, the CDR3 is TGTGCCACCACGCTGTCGAGGACAGCCTATGGCTACACCTTC.

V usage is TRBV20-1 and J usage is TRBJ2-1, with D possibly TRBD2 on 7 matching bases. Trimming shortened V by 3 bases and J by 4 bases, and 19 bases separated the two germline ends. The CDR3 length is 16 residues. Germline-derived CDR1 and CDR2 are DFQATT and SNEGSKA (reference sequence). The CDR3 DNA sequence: TGCAGTGCTAGTGCATCTCGAAGGGGGGGGTACAATGAGCAGTTCTTC. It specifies CSASASRRGGYNEQFF.

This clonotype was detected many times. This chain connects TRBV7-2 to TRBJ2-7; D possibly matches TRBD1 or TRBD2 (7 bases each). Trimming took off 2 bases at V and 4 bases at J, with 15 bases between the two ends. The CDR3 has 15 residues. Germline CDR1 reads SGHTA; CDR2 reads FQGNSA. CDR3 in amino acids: CASSLSRGGGYEQYF. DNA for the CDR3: TGTGCCAGCAGCTTAAGCAGGGGGGGTGGTTACGAGCAGTACTTC.

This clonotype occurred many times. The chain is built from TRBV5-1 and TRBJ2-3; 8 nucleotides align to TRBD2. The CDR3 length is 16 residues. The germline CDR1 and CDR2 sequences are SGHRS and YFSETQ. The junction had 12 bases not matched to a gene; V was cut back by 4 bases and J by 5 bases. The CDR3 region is CASSIGLADSGDTQYF. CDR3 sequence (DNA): TGCGCCAGCAGCATAGGACTAGCAGATTCAGGAGATACGCAGTATTTT. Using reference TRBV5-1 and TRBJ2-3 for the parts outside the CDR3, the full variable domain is KAGVTQTPRYLIKTRGQQVTLSCSPISGHRSVSWYQQTPGQGLQFLFEYFSETQRNKGNFPGRFSGRQFSNSRSEMNVSTLELGDSALYLCASSIGLADSGDTQYFGPGTRLTVL.

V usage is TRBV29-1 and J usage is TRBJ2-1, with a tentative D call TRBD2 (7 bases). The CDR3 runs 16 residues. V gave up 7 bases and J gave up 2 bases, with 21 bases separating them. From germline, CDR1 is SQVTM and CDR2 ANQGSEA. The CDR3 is CSAAPEGGGTYNEQFF. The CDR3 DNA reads TGCAGCGCTGCCCCGGAGGGGGGGGGCACCTACAATGAGCAGTTCTTC.

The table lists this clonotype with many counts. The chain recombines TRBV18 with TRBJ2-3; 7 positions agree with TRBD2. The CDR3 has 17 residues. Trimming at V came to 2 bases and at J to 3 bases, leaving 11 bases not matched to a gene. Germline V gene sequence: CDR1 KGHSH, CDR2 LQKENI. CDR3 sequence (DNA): TGTGCCAGCTCACCAGTCCTTTCAGCGGGAAAGACAGATACGCAGTATTTT. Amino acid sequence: CASSPVLSAGKTDTQYF.